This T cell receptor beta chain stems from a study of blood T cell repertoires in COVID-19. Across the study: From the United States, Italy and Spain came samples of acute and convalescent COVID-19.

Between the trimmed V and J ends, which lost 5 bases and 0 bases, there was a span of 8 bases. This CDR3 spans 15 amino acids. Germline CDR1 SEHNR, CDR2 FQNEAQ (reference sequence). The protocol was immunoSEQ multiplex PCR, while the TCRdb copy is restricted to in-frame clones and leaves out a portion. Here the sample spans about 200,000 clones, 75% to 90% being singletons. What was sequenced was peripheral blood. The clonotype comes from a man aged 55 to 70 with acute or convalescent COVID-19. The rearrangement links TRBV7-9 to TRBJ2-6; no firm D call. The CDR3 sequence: CASSPRSSGANVLTF. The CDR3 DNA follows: TGTGCCAGCAGCCCGAGATCCTCTGGGGCCAACGTCCTGACTTTC. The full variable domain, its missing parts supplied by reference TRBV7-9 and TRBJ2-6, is DTGVSQNPRHKITKRGQNVTFRCDPISEHNRLYWYRQTLGQGPEFLTYFQNEAQLEKSRLLSDRFSAERPKGSFSTLEIQRTEQGDSAMYLCASSPRSSGANVLTFGAGSRLTVL.